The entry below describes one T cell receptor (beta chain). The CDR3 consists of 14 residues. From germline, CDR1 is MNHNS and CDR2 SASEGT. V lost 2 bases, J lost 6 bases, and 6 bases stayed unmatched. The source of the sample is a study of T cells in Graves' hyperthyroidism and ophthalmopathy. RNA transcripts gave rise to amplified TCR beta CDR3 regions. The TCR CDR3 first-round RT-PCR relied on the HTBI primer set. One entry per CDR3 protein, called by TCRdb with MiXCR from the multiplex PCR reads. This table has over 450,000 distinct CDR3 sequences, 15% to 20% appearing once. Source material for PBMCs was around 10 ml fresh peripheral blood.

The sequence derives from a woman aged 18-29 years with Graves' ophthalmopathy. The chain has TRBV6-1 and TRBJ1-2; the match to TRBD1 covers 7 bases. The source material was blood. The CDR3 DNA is TGTGCCAGCAGTGAAAGGCAGGGGGGAAATGGCTACACCTTC. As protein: CASSERQGGNGYTF.